The 13 T cell receptor beta chains reported below all come from one sample, sequenced in a study of response to subunit inactivated influenza vaccine. MiXCR, applied by TCRdb to the RT-PCR reads, yields one record per CDR3 protein. The profile covers about 540,000 distinct CDR3 sequences, with under 25% appearing a single time and 2.5% to 3.5% taken by the ten largest. This sample also appeared in a second study, on T cells expressing NK-cell markers. As reported in that work: 5'RACE template switching built TCR beta cDNA with unique molecular identifiers.

The material sequenced was CD4+ T cells sorted from PBMCs, taken roughly 12 days after vaccination. These receptors all come from a man between 50 and 59 years old who received an inactivated influenza vaccine.

This clonotype was picked up a small number of times. This chain joins TRBV20-1 and TRBJ2-3; 7 nucleotides agree with TRBD2. The CDR3 length is 14 residues. Germline assignment: CDR1 DFQATT and CDR2 SNEGSKA (reference sequence). The V segment lost 5 bases and the J segment 9 bases; nucleotides outside the gene matches: 14. The CDR3 DNA reads as TGCAGTGCTGCCCCCCTCAACCGGGGGGACACGCAGTATTTT. It specifies CSAAPLNRGDTQYF.

The chain uses TRBV28 and TRBJ2-1; maybe TRBD2 (6 bases). CDR3 size: 15 residues. V was pared by 6 bases and J by 0 bases, with 12 bases between. Germline V CDR1 and CDR2: MDHEN, SYDVKM. This CDR3 is CASSYRGYSYNEQFF. In DNA form, the CDR3 reads TGTGCCAGCAGCTATCGGGGGTACTCCTACAATGAGCAGTTCTTC.

A few counts support this clonotype. The V call is TRBV18, the J call TRBJ1-2, with 9 positions matching TRBD1. The CDR3 contains 13 residues. Trimming at V came to 4 bases and at J to 6 bases, leaving 3 bases not matched to a gene. The V gene's germline CDR1 is KGHSH and CDR2 LQKENI. CDR3 sequence (DNA): TGTGCCAGCTCACAGGGACAGGGTGATGGCTACACCTTC. Translating gives CASSQGQGDGYTF.

In this sample, this clonotype turned up a few times. The junction departs from the called germline gene at one end, perhaps through a read error. The chain recombines TRBV10-3 with TRBJ1-2; 11 positions match TRBD1. This CDR3 spans 11 amino acids. Germline CDR1 and CDR2: ENHRY and SYGVKD. DNA of the CDR3: TGTGCCATCAGCCGGACAGGGGGCTTCACCTTC. Protein: CAISRTGGFTF.

The chain has TRBV5-4 and TRBJ2-3; a weak D match, TRBD1 (5 bases). CDR1 and CDR2 from the germline V gene are SGHNT and YYREEE (reference sequence). With 3 bases removed from V and 3 bases from J, the gap between germline ends came to 8 bases. The CDR3 extends over 13 amino acids. The CDR3 reads CASSWTRTDTQYF. CDR3 nucleotide sequence: TGTGCCAGCAGCTGGACAAGGACAGATACGCAGTATTTT.

This clonotype has a single count. The V gene is TRBV6-5, the J gene TRBJ2-7; 12 bases align to TRBD2. V trimming: 0 bases; J trimming: 2 bases; junction bases outside the gene matches: 11. Germline CDR1 is MNHEY and CDR2 is SVGAGI. The CDR3 spans 19 residues. The CDR3 nucleotides are TGTGCCAGCAGTTACTCGGGGCTAGCGGGAGGGCCTTCGGCCTACGAGCAGTACTTC. It encodes CASSYSGLAGGPSAYEQYF.

V is TRBV6-5 and J is TRBJ1-6, with D maybe TRBD1 (5 bases). V was clipped by 4 bases and J by 6 bases, with 13 bases between them. The V gene's germline CDR1 is MNHEY and CDR2 SVGAGI. This CDR3 comprises 15 residues. CDR3 loop: CASSSQRQGNSPLHF. The DNA for the CDR3 is TGTGCCAGCAGTTCCCAGAGGCAGGGTAATTCACCCCTCCACTTT.

The chain has TRBV20-1 and TRBJ2-7; TRBD1 matches at 9 bases. Trimming took 5 bases from V and 5 from J; bases not matched to a gene: 10. The CDR3 loop spans 14 amino acids. Looked up from germline, CDR1 is DFQATT and CDR2 is SNEGSKA (reference sequence). The CDR3 DNA follows: TGCAGTGCTGGAACCGGGACAGGGTCCCACGAGCAGTACTTC. It specifies CSAGTGTGSHEQYF.

There are a few counts of this clonotype. The V call is TRBV20-1, the J call TRBJ2-1; maybe TRBD2 (7 bases). Germline assignment: CDR1 DFQATT and CDR2 SNEGSKA (reference sequence). The V and J ends lost 5 bases and 9 bases respectively, with 17 bases between them. The CDR3 totals 13 residues. The CDR3 loop is CSAGGGGIPEQFF. The CDR3 DNA follows: TGCAGTGCTGGGGGGGGCGGAATTCCTGAGCAGTTCTTC.

The CDR3 is CASSYDRGRGDGYTF. DNA of the CDR3: TGTGCCAGCAGCTACGACAGGGGGCGAGGGGATGGCTACACCTTC. The chain recombines TRBV11-2 with TRBJ1-2; 10 bases agree with TRBD1. The CDR3 has 15 residues. The junction had 8 bases not matched to a gene; V was cut back by 4 bases and J by 6 bases. Looked up from germline, CDR1 is SGHAT and CDR2 is FQNNGV.

The V gene is TRBV7-8, the J gene TRBJ2-1; D gene uncertain. Looked up from germline, CDR1 is SGHVS and CDR2 is FQNEAQ. The V and J ends lost 5 bases and 10 bases respectively, with 12 bases between them. This CDR3 region has 12 residues. The CDR3 DNA reads as TGTGCCAGCAGCCTCCGGACCGCAGAGCAGTTCTTC. Translation gives CASSLRTAEQFF.

This clonotype was counted a few times. This chain uses TRBV20-1 with TRBJ2-7, with a tentative D call TRBD2 (6 bases). V lost 3 bases and J lost 3, with 15 bases in between. The CDR3 spans 14 residues. In germline, CDR1 is DFQATT, CDR2 SNEGSKA (reference sequence). The CDR3 DNA reads as TGCAGTGCTAGGACACCCGGGGGAGTCTACGAGCAGTACTTC. It is translated as CSARTPGGVYEQYF.

This clonotype appeared a few times. Given a much more abundant clone one base away, this may be a read error. The V and J genes are TRBV11-2 and TRBJ2-3; D remains ambiguous. This CDR3 contains 11 residues. Germline CDR1 and CDR2: SGHAT and FQNNGV. V was cut by 6 bases and J by 3 bases, with 4 bases left in between. The CDR3 bases are TGTGCCAGCAGTATGACAGATACGCAGTATTTT. Translated, it gives CASSMTDTQYF.